The 8 T cell receptor beta chains in this list originate from one sample, sequenced in a study of blood T cell repertoires in COVID-19. Profiled with immunoSEQ multiplex PCR; TCRdb holds only in-frame clones, not every one. The sample holds about 140,000 clones, about four fifths seen once. Specimen: peripheral blood. The origin of the receptors is a man aged 30 to 45 with COVID-19, enrolled during active disease.

This chain connects TRBV5-1 to TRBJ2-7; 7 positions agree with TRBD1. This CDR3 contains 14 residues. The V segment lost 2 bases and the J segment 4 bases; nucleotides outside the gene matches: 6. CDR1 is SGHRS, CDR2 YFSETQ, per germline. The CDR3 DNA is TGCGCCAGCAGCTTTACAGGGGAAACATACGAGCAGTACTTC. This encodes CASSFTGETYEQYF.

The chain combines TRBV6-5 with TRBJ1-2; D is unclear. The CDR3 is 13 residues long. Trimming shortened V by 6 bases and J by 4 bases, and 12 bases separated the two germline ends. CDR1 is MNHEY and CDR2 is SVGAGI in the germline V gene. The chain's CDR3 is CASSGFGGYGYTF. CDR3 in DNA: TGTGCCAGCAGCGGTTTTGGAGGCTATGGCTACACCTTC.

V gene TRBV30 combines with J gene TRBJ2-1; D not resolved. Germline loops: CDR1 GTSNPN, CDR2 SVGIG (reference sequence). Between the trimmed V and J ends, which lost 1 base and 13 bases, there was a span of 14 bases. This CDR3 contains 12 residues. The CDR3 bases are TGTGCCTGGAGTGGAGACCCCCGGGTACAGTTCTTC. It encodes CAWSGDPRVQFF.

This clone was counted many times. The same CDR3 arises from other DNA sequences in this sample as well. The chain links TRBV9 to TRBJ2-1, with a tentative D call TRBD2 (6 bases). The V gene's germline CDR1 is SGDLS and CDR2 YYNGEE. CDR3 size: 17 residues. The V end lost 4 bases, the J end lost 0 bases, and 17 bases lay between the germline ends. The CDR3 DNA is TGTGCCAGCAGCCCAAGGGACTCCCTGAGCTCCTACAATGAGCAGTTCTTC. As protein: CASSPRDSLSSYNEQFF.

The chain couples TRBV2 to TRBJ2-1; weak D call: TRBD1 (5 bases). This CDR3 is 15 amino acids long. V was clipped by 1 base and J by 9 bases, with 16 bases between them. Germline lookup yields CDR1 SNHLY and CDR2 FYNNEI. DNA of the CDR3: TGTGCCAGCAGTGAAGTAACCGACCAAGGGGTTGAGCAGTTCTTC. It specifies CASSEVTDQGVEQFF.

This rearrangement joins TRBV19 to TRBJ1-5; TRBD1 is a possible D gene (6 bases). This CDR3 contains 16 residues. V was cut by 4 bases and J by 6 bases, with 19 bases left in between. Germline CDR1 is LNHDA and CDR2 is SQIVND (reference sequence). Here the CDR3 DNA reads TGTGCCAGTAGTACCCCGGGCAGGGGACGAAGTCAGCCCCAGCATTTT. Translated: CASSTPGRGRSQPQHF.

The chain is built from TRBV5-4 and TRBJ2-7; 10 nucleotides agree with TRBD2. From germline, CDR1 is SGHNT and CDR2 YYREEE (reference sequence). With V trimmed by 0 bases and J by 2 bases, 2 bases remained unmatched. This CDR3 is built from 15 residues. The CDR3 nucleotides are TGTGCCAGCAGCTTGGATCTAGCGGGAGCCTACGAGCAGTACTTC. It codes for CASSLDLAGAYEQYF.

This chain uses TRBV3-1 (or the pseudogene TRBV3-2) with TRBJ1-1, with D maybe TRBD1 (6 bases). The CDR3 has 16 residues. Deletions cut 4 bases from V and 0 bases from J, with 15 bases between. Germline-derived CDR1 and CDR2 are LGHDT and YNNKEL (reference sequence). CDR3 in DNA: TGTGCCAGCAGCCGAAAGACGGGACACCTGAACACTGAAGCTTTCTTT. Amino acid sequence: CASSRKTGHLNTEAFF.